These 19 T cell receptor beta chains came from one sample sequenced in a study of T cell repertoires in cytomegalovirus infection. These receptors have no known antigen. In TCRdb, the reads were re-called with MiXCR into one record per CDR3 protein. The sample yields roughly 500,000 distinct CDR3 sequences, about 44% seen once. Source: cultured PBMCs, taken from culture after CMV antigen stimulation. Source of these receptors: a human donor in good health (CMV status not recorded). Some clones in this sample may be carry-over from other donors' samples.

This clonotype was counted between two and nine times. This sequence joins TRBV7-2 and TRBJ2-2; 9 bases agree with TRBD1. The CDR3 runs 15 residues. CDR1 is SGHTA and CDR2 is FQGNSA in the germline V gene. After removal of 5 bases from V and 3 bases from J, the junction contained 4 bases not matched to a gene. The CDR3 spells CASSPQGAHTGELFF. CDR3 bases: TGTGCCAGCAGCCCACAGGGGGCGCACACCGGGGAGCTGTTTTTT.

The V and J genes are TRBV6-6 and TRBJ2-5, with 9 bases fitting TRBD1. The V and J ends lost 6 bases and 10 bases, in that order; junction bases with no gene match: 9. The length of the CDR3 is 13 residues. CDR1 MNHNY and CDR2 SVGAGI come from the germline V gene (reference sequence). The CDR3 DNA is TGTGCCAGCAGCCAGACAGGGGGAGGGCTCCAGTACTTC. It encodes CASSQTGGGLQYF.

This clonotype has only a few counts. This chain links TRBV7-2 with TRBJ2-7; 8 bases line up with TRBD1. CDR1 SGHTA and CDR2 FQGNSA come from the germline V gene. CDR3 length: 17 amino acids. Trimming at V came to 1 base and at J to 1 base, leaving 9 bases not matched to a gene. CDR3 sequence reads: CASSLEGLTGGSYEQYF. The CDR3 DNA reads TGTGCCAGCAGCTTAGAGGGACTCACAGGGGGGTCCTACGAGCAGTACTTC.

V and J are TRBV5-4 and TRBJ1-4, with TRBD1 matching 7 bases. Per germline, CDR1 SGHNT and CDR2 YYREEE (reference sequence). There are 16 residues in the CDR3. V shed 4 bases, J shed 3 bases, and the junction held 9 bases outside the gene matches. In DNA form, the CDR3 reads TGTGCCAGCAGCCACCAAGGGAGGGGGCCTAATGAAAAACTGTTTTTT. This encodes CASSHQGRGPNEKLFF.

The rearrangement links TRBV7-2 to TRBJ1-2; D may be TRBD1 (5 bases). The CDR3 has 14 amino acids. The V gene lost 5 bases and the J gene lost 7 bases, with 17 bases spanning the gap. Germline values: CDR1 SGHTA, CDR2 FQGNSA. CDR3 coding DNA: TGTGCCAGCAGCGCCCAAACAGGAGAAGGTGGCTACACCTTC. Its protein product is CASSAQTGEGGYTF.

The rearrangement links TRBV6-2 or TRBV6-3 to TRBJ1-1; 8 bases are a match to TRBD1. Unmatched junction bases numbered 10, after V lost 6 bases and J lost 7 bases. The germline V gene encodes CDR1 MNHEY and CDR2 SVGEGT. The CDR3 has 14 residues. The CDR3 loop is CASRRQGPDGEAFF. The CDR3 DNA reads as TGTGCCAGCAGGAGACAGGGGCCCGACGGTGAAGCTTTCTTT.

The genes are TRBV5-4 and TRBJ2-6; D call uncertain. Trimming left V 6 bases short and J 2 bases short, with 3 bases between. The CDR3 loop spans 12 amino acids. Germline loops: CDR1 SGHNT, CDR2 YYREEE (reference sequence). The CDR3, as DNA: TGTGCCAGCACCGCTGGGGCCAACGTCCTGACTTTC. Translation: CASTAGANVLTF.

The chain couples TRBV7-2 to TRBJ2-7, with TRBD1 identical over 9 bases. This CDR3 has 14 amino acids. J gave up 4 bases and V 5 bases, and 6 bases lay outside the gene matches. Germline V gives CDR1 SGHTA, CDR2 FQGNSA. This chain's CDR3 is CASSRQGGLYEQYF. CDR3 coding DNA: TGTGCCAGCAGCCGACAGGGGGGACTTTACGAGCAGTACTTC.

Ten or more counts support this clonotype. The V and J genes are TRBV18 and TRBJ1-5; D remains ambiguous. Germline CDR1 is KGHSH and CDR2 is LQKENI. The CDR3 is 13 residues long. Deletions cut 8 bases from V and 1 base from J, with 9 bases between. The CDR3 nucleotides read TGTGCCAGCAGCCCTGACAGCAATCAGCCCCAGCATTTT. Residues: CASSPDSNQPQHF. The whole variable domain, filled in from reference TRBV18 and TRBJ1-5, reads NAGVMQNPRHLVRRRGQEARLRCSPMKGHSHVYWYRQLPEEGLKFMVYLQKENIIDESGMPKERFSAEFPKEGPSILRIQQVVRGDSAAYFCASSPDSNQPQHFGDGTRLSIL.

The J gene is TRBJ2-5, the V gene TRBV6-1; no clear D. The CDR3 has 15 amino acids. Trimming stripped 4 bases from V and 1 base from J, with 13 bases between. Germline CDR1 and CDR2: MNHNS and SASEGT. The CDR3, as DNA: TGTGCCAGCAGTGCCCCCGGCTTCTCCCAAGAGACCCAGTACTTC. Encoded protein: CASSAPGFSQETQYF.

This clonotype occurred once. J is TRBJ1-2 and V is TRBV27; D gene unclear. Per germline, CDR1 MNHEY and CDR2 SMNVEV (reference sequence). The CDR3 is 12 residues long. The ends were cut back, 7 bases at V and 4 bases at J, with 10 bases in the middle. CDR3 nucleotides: TGTGCCAGCACCACGGAGGGCTATGGCTACACCTTC. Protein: CASTTEGYGYTF.

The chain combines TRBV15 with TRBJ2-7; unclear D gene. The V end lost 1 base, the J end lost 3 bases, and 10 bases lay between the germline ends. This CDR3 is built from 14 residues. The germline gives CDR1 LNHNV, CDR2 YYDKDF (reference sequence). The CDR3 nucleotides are TGTGCCACCAGCAGAGCTTTGCTGTTCTACGAGCAGTACTTC. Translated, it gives CATSRALLFYEQYF.

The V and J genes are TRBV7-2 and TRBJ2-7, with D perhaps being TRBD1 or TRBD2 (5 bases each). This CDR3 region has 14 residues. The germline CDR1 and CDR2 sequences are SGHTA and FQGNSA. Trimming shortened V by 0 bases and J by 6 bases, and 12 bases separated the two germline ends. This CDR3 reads CASSLARGGGEQYF. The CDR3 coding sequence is TGTGCCAGCAGCTTAGCGAGGGGCGGCGGCGAGCAGTACTTC. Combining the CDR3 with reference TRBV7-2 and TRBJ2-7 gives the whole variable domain GAGVSQSPSNKVTEKGKDVELRCDPISGHTALYWYRQSLGQGLEFLIYFQGNSAPDKSGLPSDRFSAERTGGSVSTLTIQRTQQEDSAVYLCASSLARGGGEQYFGPGTRLTVT.

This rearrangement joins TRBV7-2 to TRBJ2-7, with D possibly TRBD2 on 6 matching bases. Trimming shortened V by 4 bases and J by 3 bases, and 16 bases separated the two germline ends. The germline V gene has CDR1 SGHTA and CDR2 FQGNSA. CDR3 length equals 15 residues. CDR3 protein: CASSWAMEGGYEQYF. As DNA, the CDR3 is TGTGCCAGCAGCTGGGCCATGGAGGGCGGCTACGAGCAGTACTTC. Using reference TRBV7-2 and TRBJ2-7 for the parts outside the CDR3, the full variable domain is GAGVSQSPSNKVTEKGKDVELRCDPISGHTALYWYRQSLGQGLEFLIYFQGNSAPDKSGLPSDRFSAERTGGSVSTLTIQRTQQEDSAVYLCASSWAMEGGYEQYFGPGTRLTVT.

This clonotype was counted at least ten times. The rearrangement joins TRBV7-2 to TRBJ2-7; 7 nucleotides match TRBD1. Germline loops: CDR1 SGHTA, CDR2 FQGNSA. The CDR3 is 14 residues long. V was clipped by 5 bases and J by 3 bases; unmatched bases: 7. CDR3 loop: CASSHDRDYYEQYF. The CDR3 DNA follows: TGTGCCAGCAGCCATGACAGGGATTACTACGAGCAGTACTTC. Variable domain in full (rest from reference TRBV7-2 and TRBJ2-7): GAGVSQSPSNKVTEKGKDVELRCDPISGHTALYWYRQSLGQGLEFLIYFQGNSAPDKSGLPSDRFSAERTGGSVSTLTIQRTQQEDSAVYLCASSHDRDYYEQYFGPGTRLTVT.

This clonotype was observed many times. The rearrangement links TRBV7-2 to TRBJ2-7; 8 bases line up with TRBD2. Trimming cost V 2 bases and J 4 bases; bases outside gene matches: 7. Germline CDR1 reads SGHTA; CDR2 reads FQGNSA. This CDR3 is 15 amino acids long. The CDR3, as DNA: TGTGCCAGCAGCTTATCGGGGACTAGGTTTTACGAGCAGTACTTC. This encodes CASSLSGTRFYEQYF.

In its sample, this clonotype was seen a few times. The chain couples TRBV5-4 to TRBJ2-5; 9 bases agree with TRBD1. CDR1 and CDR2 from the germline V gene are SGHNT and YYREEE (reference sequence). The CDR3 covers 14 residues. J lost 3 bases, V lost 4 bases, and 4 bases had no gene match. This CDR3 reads CASSTRQGEETQYF. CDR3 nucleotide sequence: TGTGCCAGCAGCACCAGACAGGGGGAAGAGACCCAGTACTTC.

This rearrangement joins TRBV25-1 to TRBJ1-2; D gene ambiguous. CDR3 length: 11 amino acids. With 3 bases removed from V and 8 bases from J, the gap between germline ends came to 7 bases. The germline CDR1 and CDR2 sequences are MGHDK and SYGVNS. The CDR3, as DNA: TGTGCCAGCAGTGAGGGGTGGGGCTACACCTTC. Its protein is CASSEGWGYTF.

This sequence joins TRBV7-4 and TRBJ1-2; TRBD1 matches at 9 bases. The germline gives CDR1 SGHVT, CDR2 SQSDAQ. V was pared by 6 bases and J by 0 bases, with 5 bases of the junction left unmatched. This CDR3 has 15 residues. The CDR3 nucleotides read TGTGCCAGCAGACAGGGGGCCGACCCTAACTATGGCTACACCTTC. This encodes CASRQGADPNYGYTF.